This T cell receptor beta chain was profiled in a study of human thymus T cells. Germline V gene sequence: CDR1 SGHTA, CDR2 FQGNSA. The CDR3 covers 15 residues. V was trimmed by 5 bases and J by 2 bases, leaving 15 bases between them. Thymus specimens were resections from corrective heart surgery. Assay: immunoSEQ multiplex PCR; the TCRdb copy retains only in-frame clones and omits some. The data contain 75,000 to 90,000 clones, 96% of them singletons. Whole-study results and caveats: Thymic repertoires of unrelated individuals were reported in related research to overlap highly. V and J genes seemed to be used with bias in thymic and blood repertoires.

A word on this clone: What it binds is unknown.

This rearrangement joins TRBV7-2 to TRBJ1-2; no clear D. Sequencing was carried out using thymus tissue. The TCR comes from a boy in the first two years of life with a congenital heart defect but otherwise immunologically healthy. CDR3 sequence reads: CASSPARQLNYGYTF. CDR3 nucleotides: TGTGCCAGCAGCCCCGCGAGGCAGCTGAACTATGGCTACACCTTC.